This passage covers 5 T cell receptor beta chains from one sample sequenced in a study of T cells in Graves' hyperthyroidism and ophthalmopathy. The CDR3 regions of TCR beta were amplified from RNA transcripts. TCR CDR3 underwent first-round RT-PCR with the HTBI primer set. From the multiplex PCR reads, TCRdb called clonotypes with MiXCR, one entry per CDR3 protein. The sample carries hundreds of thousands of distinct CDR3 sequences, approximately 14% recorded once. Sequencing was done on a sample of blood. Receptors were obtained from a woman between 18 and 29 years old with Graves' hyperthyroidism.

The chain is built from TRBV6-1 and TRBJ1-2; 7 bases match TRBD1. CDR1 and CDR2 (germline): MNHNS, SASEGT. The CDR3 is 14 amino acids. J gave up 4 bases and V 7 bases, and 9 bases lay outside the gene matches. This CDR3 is CASNQQGNSYGYTF. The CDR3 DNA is TGTGCCAGCAACCAACAGGGGAATAGCTATGGCTACACCTTC.

The CDR3 bases are TGTGCCAGCAGCAACCGAAGTACAGTGAACACTGAAGCTTTCTTT. Amino acids: CASSNRSTVNTEAFF. The chain couples TRBV7-2 to TRBJ1-1; D remains ambiguous. V was clipped by 5 bases and J by 0 bases, with 13 bases between them. CDR1 SGHTA and CDR2 FQGNSA come from the germline V gene. This CDR3 contains 15 residues.

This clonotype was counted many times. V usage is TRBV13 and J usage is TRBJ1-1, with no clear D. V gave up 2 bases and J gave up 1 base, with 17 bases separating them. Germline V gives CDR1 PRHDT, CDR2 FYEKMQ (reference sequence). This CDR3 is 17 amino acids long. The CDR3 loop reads CASSLIEVSTKNTEAFF. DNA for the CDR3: TGTGCCAGCAGCTTAATAGAGGTCAGTACAAAGAACACTGAAGCTTTCTTT.

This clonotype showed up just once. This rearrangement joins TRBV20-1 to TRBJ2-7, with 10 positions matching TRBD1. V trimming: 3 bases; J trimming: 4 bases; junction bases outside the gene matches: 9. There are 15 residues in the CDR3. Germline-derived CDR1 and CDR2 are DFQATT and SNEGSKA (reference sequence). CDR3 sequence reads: CSASTDRGIRYEQYF. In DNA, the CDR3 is TGCAGTGCTAGTACGGACAGGGGGATTCGGTACGAGCAGTACTTC.

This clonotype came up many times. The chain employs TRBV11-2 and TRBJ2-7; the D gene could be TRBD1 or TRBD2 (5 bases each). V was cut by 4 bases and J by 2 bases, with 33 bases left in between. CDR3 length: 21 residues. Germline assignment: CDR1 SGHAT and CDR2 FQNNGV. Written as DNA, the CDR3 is TGTGCCAGCAGCTCAATTCGACGGGACCGACAGACTACTATCCTAACCTACGAGCAGTACTTC. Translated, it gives CASSSIRRDRQTTILTYEQYF.